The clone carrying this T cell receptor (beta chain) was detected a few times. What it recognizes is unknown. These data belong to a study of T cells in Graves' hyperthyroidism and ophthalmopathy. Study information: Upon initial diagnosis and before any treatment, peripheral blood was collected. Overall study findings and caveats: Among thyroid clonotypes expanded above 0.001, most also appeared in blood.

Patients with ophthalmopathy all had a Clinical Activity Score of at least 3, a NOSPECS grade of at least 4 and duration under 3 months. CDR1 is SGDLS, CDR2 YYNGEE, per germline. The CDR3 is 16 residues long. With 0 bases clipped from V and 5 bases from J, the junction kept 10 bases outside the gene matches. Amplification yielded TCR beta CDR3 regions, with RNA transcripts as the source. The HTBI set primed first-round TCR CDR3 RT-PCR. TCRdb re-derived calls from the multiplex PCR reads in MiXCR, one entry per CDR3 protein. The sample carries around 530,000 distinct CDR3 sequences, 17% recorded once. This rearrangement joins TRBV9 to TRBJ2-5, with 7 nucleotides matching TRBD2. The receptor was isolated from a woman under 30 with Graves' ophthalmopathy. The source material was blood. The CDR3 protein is CASSVGTSGIHETQYF. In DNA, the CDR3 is TGTGCCAGCAGCGTAGGGACGAGCGGGATTCATGAGACCCAGTACTTC.